The 23 T cell receptor beta chains below come from one sample, sequenced in a study of cytotoxic CD8 clonotypes in ibrutinib-treated CLL. The data were produced by immunoSEQ multiplex PCR, yet TCRdb's version contains in-frame clones alone and is incomplete. The table shows roughly 330,000 clones, with approximately 67% occurring only once. The material was PBMCs, obtained after 36 months of ibrutinib treatment. The receptors here all came from a human donor with chronic lymphocytic leukemia.

V usage is TRBV18 and J usage is TRBJ1-5; 7 nucleotides agree with TRBD1. The CDR3 runs 16 residues. Germline V gene data show CDR1 as KGHSH and CDR2 as LQKENI. With V trimmed by 5 bases and J by 0 bases, 7 bases remained unmatched. DNA of the CDR3: TGTGCCAGCTCAGTCACAGGGGACCCTAGCAATCAGCCCCAGCATTTT. Its translation: CASSVTGDPSNQPQHF.

The chain joins TRBV19 to TRBJ2-6; D remains unclear. The CDR3 is 16 amino acids. From germline, CDR1 is LNHDA and CDR2 SQIVND (reference sequence). Between the trimmed V and J ends, which lost 2 bases and 0 bases, there was a span of 8 bases. CDR3 bases: TGTGCCAGTAGTATATGGGTTCCCTCTGGGGCCAACGTCCTGACTTTC. Protein sequence: CASSIWVPSGANVLTF. The full variable domain, in which reference TRBV19 and TRBJ2-6 provide the parts outside the CDR3, is DGGITQSPKYLFRKEGQNVTLSCEQNLNHDAMYWYRQDPGQGLRLIYYSQIVNDFQKGDIAEGYSVSREKKESFPLTVTSAQKNPTAFYLCASSIWVPSGANVLTFGAGSRLTVL.

The CDR3 here is CASSFVPGQIFEQYF. The DNA of the CDR3 is TGCGCCAGCAGCTTTGTACCGGGACAGATCTTCGAGCAGTACTTC. The chain is built from TRBV5-1 and TRBJ2-7; 7 bases agree with TRBD1. The V gene's germline CDR1 is SGHRS and CDR2 YFSETQ. J was trimmed by 6 bases and V by 2 bases; bases with no gene match: 11. The CDR3 covers 15 residues. Complete variable domain (other parts from reference TRBV5-1 and TRBJ2-7): KAGVTQTPRYLIKTRGQQVTLSCSPISGHRSVSWYQQTPGQGLQFLFEYFSETQRNKGNFPGRFSGRQFSNSRSEMNVSTLELGDSALYLCASSFVPGQIFEQYFGPGTRLTVT.

The chain carries TRBV6-5 and TRBJ2-1; no clear D. This CDR3 has 15 residues. V was cut by 2 bases and J by 6 bases, with 14 bases left in between. The germline CDR1 and CDR2 sequences are MNHEY and SVGAGI. The CDR3 region has the DNA TGTGCCAGCAGTTACGATCCCCTCCAGGCCAATGAGCAGTTCTTC. It encodes CASSYDPLQANEQFF.

This chain links TRBV10-3 with TRBJ2-3, with 12 nucleotides matching TRBD2. J lost 4 bases, V lost 10 bases, and 6 bases had no gene match. Germline lookup yields CDR1 ENHRY and CDR2 SYGVKD. CDR3 length equals 14 residues. CDR3 sequence reads: CATGTSGSADTQYF. CDR3 DNA sequence: TGTGCCACCGGGACTAGCGGGTCTGCAGATACGCAGTATTTT.

This clone has a single count. The chain combines TRBV28 with TRBJ1-5, with TRBD1 matching 7 bases. The CDR3 contains 13 residues. CDR1 and CDR2 from the germline V gene are MDHEN and SYDVKM. V gave up 5 bases and J gave up 5 bases; unmatched junction bases: 3. The CDR3: CASSETGYQPQHF. DNA of the CDR3: TGTGCCAGCAGTGAGACAGGGTATCAGCCCCAGCATTTT.

The V call is TRBV9, the J call TRBJ2-2; tentative D call: TRBD2 (5 bases). CDR3 size: 15 residues. Germline CDR1 and CDR2: SGDLS and YYNGEE. Trimming took 3 bases from V and 1 from J, leaving 10 bases between them. In nucleotides, the CDR3 is TGTGCCAGCAGCGCGAGAGGGCAGAACACCGGGGAGCTGTTTTTT. Its protein is CASSARGQNTGELFF. Variable domain in full (rest from reference TRBV9 and TRBJ2-2): DSGVTQTPKHLITATGQRVTLRCSPRSGDLSVYWYQQSLDQGLQFLIQYYNGEERAKGNILERFSAQQFPDLHSELNLSSLELGDSALYFCASSARGQNTGELFFGEGSRLTVL.

V is TRBV4-1 and J is TRBJ2-7; 7 bases are shared with TRBD1. Germline V gene data show CDR1 as MGHRA and CDR2 as YSYEKL. The CDR3 length is 16 residues. Trimming took 0 bases from V and 3 from J; bases not matched to a gene: 8. Here the CDR3 reads CASSQEKGDSYYEQYF. The CDR3 DNA sequence: TGCGCCAGCAGCCAAGAGAAGGGGGACAGTTACTACGAGCAGTACTTC.

The chain carries TRBV19 and TRBJ2-2, with D unclear. Germline V gives CDR1 LNHDA, CDR2 SQIVND (reference sequence). The V end lost 3 bases, the J end lost 2 bases, and 10 bases lay between the germline ends. The CDR3 is 15 amino acids. CDR3 nucleotide sequence: TGTGCCAGTAGTATCCCAGGCAGCAACACCGGGGAGCTGTTTTTT. Translation gives CASSIPGSNTGELFF.

The chain combines TRBV19 with TRBJ1-2; D unclear. In germline, CDR1 is LNHDA, CDR2 SQIVND (reference sequence). V lost 6 bases, J lost 7 bases, and 9 bases lay in between. This CDR3 has 11 amino acids. The CDR3 region has the DNA TGTGCCAGTAGGGACCGGGGTGGCTACACCTTC. Protein: CASRDRGGYTF.

V usage is TRBV7-9 and J usage is TRBJ1-2; maybe TRBD1 (5 bases). The V end was cut by 2 bases, the J end by 8 bases, with 15 bases between. The CDR3 spans 14 residues. The germline gives CDR1 SEHNR, CDR2 FQNEAQ (reference sequence). The CDR3 protein is CASSLLGQGRGYTF. The CDR3 bases are TGTGCCAGCAGCTTATTAGGGCAGGGACGCGGCTACACCTTC.

A few counts support this clone. The chain recombines TRBV19 with TRBJ2-5; D may be TRBD1 or TRBD2 (5 bases each). Per germline, CDR1 LNHDA and CDR2 SQIVND (reference sequence). CDR3 length equals 14 residues. V was shortened by 8 bases and J by 0 bases, with 13 bases between the two germline ends. CDR3 region: CASWGRGDQETQYF. In nucleotides, the CDR3 is TGTGCCAGTTGGGGGAGAGGGGACCAAGAGACCCAGTACTTC. The variable domain in full, with the rest retrieved from reference TRBV19 and TRBJ2-5, is DGGITQSPKYLFRKEGQNVTLSCEQNLNHDAMYWYRQDPGQGLRLIYYSQIVNDFQKGDIAEGYSVSREKKESFPLTVTSAQKNPTAFYLCASWGRGDQETQYFGPGTRLLVL.

The chain combines TRBV5-1 with TRBJ2-7, with D possibly being TRBD2 (6 bases). The CDR3 length is 15 residues. The V gene lost 0 bases and the J gene lost 2 bases, with 12 bases spanning the gap. The germline gives CDR1 SGHRS, CDR2 YFSETQ. The CDR3 loop is CASSLGLASTYEQYF. CDR3 nucleotides: TGCGCCAGCAGCTTGGGGCTAGCGAGTACCTACGAGCAGTACTTC.

This chain connects TRBV29-1 to TRBJ2-7; tentatively, D is TRBD1 or TRBD2 (5 bases each). The CDR3 covers 12 residues. Germline values: CDR1 SQVTM, CDR2 ANQGSEA. V gave up 5 bases and J gave up 5 bases, with 13 bases separating them. DNA of the CDR3: TGCAGCGTTCGGGACCTAAGGGACGAGCAGTACTTC. Translated: CSVRDLRDEQYF.

The table lists this clone with a few counts. The rearrangement uses TRBV25-1 and TRBJ2-5; 10 bases line up with TRBD1. The J segment lost 0 bases and the V segment lost 8 bases, leaving 9 bases of the junction unmatched. Germline assignment: CDR1 MGHDK and CDR2 SYGVNS. The CDR3 contains 16 residues. CDR3: CASSTGQGSYQETQYF. CDR3 DNA sequence: TGTGCCAGCTCCACGGGACAGGGGTCGTACCAAGAGACCCAGTACTTC.

This chain joins TRBV10-3 and TRBJ1-1; possibly TRBD1 for D (5 bases). V lost 7 bases and J 1 base, leaving 10 bases between the germline ends. The germline V gene has CDR1 ENHRY and CDR2 SYGVKD. This CDR3 has 13 residues. The CDR3 DNA is TGTGCCATCACCGGGCAGGGGAACACTGAAGCTTTCTTT. Translated, it gives CAITGQGNTEAFF.

The CDR3 here is CASSLGQTNEQFF. DNA for the CDR3: TGTGCCAGCAGCTTAGGACAGACCAATGAGCAGTTCTTC. The chain joins TRBV7-3 to TRBJ2-1, with a tentative D call TRBD1 (6 bases). Trimming cost V 2 bases and J 6 bases, with 8 bases left between them. Germline lookup yields CDR1 SGHTA and CDR2 FQGTGA. The CDR3 is 13 residues long.

V is TRBV27 and J is TRBJ2-3; 8 nucleotides match TRBD2. Losses at the gene ends were 6 bases for V and 7 bases for J; bases not matched to a gene: 12. The germline V gene encodes CDR1 MNHEY and CDR2 SMNVEV (reference sequence). CDR3 length: 15 residues. The CDR3 coding sequence is TGTGCCAGCAGACTAAGGCGGGGGGATTTTAATACGCAGTATTTT. Protein product: CASRLRRGDFNTQYF.

The rearrangement uses TRBV29-1 and TRBJ2-4; the D gene could be TRBD1 or TRBD2 (5 bases each). Trimming removed 7 bases at V and 5 bases at J, with 21 bases between. The CDR3 runs to 15 residues. Per germline, CDR1 SQVTM and CDR2 ANQGSEA. As DNA, the CDR3 is TGCAGCGGCCTACCCGGGACCCTGGGAGAAAACATTCAGTACTTC. Protein sequence: CSGLPGTLGENIQYF.

The chain links TRBV5-1 to TRBJ1-1, with D unresolved. Between the trimmed V and J ends, which lost 3 bases and 1 base, there was a span of 7 bases. CDR1 and CDR2 from the germline V gene are SGHRS and YFSETQ. The CDR3 sequence is 13 residues long. In nucleotides, the CDR3 is TGCGCCAGCAGCTCGACACCGAACACTGAAGCTTTCTTT. Protein: CASSSTPNTEAFF.

V and J are TRBV4-1 and TRBJ2-1; D is possibly TRBD1 (6 bases). The CDR3 is 15 residues long. Germline-derived CDR1 and CDR2 are MGHRA and YSYEKL. Trimming removed 1 base from V and 6 bases from J, with 13 bases in between. The CDR3, as DNA: TGCGCCAGCAGCCAAGGGGGGCTAGCAAGCAATGAGCAGTTCTTC. This encodes CASSQGGLASNEQFF.

This clone was seen a few times. The chain carries TRBV5-6 and TRBJ2-7, with a tentative D call TRBD1 (6 bases). Per germline, CDR1 SGHDT and CDR2 YYEEEE. This CDR3 has 14 amino acids. The germline V and J ends were trimmed by 2 bases and 7 bases, with 16 bases remaining between them. As DNA, the CDR3 is TGTGCCAGCAGCTTCCGGGACACCCGCTTGGAGCAGTACTTC. The encoded protein is CASSFRDTRLEQYF.

This clone has more than one count but fewer than ten. The chain links TRBV11-1 to TRBJ2-7; 7 nucleotides align to TRBD2. Germline V CDR1 and CDR2: SGHAT, FQDESV (reference sequence). J lost 3 bases, V lost 5 bases, and 7 bases had no gene match. The CDR3 runs to 14 residues. In nucleotides, the CDR3 is TGTGCCAGCAGCGCGGGACTAAATCTCTACGAGCAGTACTTC. Encoded protein: CASSAGLNLYEQYF.